This T cell receptor (beta chain) was sequenced in a study of control samples from healthy donors and cancer patients. The CDR3 is made up of 20 amino acids. Germline V gene data show CDR1 as LGHNA and CDR2 as YSLEER. The V segment lost 0 bases and the J segment 0 bases; nucleotides outside the gene matches: 9. The data were produced by immunoSEQ multiplex PCR, yet TCRdb's version contains in-frame clones alone and is incomplete. The profile shows 100,000 to 150,000 clones, around 92% of them singletons. This chain connects TRBV4-3 to TRBJ2-7; 15 nucleotides agree with TRBD2. The receptor was isolated from a man at least 80 years old with head and neck cancer. Sequencing was performed on PBMCs. The CDR3 is CASSQDRGGLAGGSSYEQYF. CDR3 nucleotide sequence: TGCGCCAGCAGCCAAGATCGGGGAGGACTAGCGGGAGGGTCCTCCTACGAGCAGTACTTC.